This T cell receptor (beta chain) was documented in a study of shared clonotypes between healthy human individuals. The overall study: There were three CD4 naive, three CD4 memory, two CD8 naive and one CD8 memory plates per donor.

Naivety among CD8 cells was defined by CD45RO negativity and positive CCR7 selection, thereby excluding terminally differentiated effector memory CD45RA+ cells. V lost 3 bases and J 2 bases, leaving 6 bases between the germline ends. Germline-derived CDR1 and CDR2 are SGDLS and YYNGEE. The CDR3 extends over 12 amino acids. For this clone: This same CDR3 is encoded by further DNA sequences in the sample.

Per sorted-subset replicate PCR, input was around 220 ng DNA, representing tens of thousands of T cell genomes. TCRdb's copy holds only in-frame clones and misses some; the assay was immunoSEQ multiplex PCR. The sample contains approximately 2,000,000 clones, roughly 93% of which appear only once. This TCR came from a young man in good health. Some clones in this sample may be carry-over from other donors' samples. The chain couples TRBV9 to TRBJ2-7; D unresolved. Sequenced sample: naive CD8+ T cells from PBMCs. For the CDR3, the DNA is TGTGCCAGCAGCGGCGCTACCTACGAGCAGTACTTC. Its translation is CASSGATYEQYF.